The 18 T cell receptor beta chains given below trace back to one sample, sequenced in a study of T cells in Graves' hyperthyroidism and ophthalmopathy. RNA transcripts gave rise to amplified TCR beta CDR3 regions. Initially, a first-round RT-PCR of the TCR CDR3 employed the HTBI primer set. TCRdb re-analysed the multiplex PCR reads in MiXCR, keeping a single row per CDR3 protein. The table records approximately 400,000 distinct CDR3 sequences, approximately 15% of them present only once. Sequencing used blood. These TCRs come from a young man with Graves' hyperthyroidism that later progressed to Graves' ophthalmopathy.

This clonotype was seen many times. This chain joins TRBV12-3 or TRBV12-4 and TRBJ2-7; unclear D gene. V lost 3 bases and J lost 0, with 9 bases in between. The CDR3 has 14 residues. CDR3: CASSFAASSYEQYF. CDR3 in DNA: TGTGCCAGCAGTTTCGCGGCGTCCTCCTACGAGCAGTACTTC.

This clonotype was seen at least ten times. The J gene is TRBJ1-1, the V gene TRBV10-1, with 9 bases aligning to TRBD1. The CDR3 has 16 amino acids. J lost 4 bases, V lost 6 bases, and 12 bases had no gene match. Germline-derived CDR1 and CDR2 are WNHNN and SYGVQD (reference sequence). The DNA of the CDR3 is TGCGCCAGCAGCGAAAATTGGGGACAGGGTTCCACTGAAGCTTTCTTT. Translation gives CASSENWGQGSTEAFF.

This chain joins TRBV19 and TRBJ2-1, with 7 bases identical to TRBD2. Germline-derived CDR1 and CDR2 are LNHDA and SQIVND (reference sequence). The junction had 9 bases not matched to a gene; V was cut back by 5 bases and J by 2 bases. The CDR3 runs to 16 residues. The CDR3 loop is CASSVPSGRAYNEQFF. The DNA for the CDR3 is TGTGCCAGTAGTGTACCTAGCGGTAGGGCCTACAATGAGCAGTTCTTC.

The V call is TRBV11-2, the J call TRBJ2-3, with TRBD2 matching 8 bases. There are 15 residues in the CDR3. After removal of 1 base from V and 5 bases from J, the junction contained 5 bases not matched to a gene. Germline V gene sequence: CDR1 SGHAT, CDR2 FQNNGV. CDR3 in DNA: TGTGCCAGCAGCTTAGGCCCGGGGGGGGGAGATACGCAGTATTTT. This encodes CASSLGPGGGDTQYF.

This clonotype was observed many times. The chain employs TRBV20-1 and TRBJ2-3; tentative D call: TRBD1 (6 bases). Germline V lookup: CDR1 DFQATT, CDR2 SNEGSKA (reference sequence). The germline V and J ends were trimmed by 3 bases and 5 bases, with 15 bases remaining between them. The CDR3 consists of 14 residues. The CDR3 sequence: CSARGASSGDTQYF. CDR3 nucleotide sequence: TGCAGTGCTAGGGGGGCTAGCAGTGGAGATACGCAGTATTTT.

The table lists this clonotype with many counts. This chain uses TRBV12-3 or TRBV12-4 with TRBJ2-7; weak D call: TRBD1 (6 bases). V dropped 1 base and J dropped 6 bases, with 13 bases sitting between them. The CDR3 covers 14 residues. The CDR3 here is CASSLGGPGSEQYF. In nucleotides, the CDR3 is TGTGCCAGCAGTTTAGGGGGGCCAGGGAGCGAGCAGTACTTC.

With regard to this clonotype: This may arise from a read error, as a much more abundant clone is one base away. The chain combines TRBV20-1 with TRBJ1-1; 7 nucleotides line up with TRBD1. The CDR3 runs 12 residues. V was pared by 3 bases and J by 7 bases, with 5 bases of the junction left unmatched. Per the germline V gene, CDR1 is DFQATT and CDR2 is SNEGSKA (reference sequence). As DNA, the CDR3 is TGCAGTGCTAGCATAGGGGGCGGTGAAGCTTTCTTT. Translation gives CSASIGGGEAFF.

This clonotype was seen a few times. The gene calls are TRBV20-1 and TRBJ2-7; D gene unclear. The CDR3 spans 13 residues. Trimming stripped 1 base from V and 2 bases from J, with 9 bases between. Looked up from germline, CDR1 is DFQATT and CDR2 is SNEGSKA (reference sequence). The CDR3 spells CSARGPITYEQYF. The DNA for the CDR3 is TGCAGTGCTAGAGGACCTATTACCTACGAGCAGTACTTC.

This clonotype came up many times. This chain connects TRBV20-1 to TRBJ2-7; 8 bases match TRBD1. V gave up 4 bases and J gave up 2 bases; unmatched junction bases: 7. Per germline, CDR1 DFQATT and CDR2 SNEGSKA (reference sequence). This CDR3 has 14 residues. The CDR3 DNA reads TGCAGTGCTATTGGACAGGGAGTAGCCTACGAGCAGTACTTC. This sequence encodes CSAIGQGVAYEQYF.

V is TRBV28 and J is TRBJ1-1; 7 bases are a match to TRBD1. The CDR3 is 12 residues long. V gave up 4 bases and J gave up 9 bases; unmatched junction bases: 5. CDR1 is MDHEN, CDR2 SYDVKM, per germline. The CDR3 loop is CASSSDRTKAFF. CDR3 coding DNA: TGTGCCAGCAGTTCGGACAGGACTAAAGCTTTCTTT.

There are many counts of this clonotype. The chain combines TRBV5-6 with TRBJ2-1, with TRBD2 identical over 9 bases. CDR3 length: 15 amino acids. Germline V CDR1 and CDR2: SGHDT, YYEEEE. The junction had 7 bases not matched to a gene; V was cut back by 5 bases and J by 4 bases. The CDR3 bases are TGTGCCAGCAGTAGAGGGACTAGCTCTTACAATGAGCAGTTCTTC. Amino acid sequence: CASSRGTSSYNEQFF.

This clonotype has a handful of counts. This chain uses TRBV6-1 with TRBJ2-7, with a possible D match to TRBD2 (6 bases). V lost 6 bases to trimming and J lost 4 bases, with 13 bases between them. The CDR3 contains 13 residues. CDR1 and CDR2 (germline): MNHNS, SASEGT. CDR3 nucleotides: TGTGCCAGCAGGCCAAACGGGGGATACGAGCAGTACTTC. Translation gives CASRPNGGYEQYF.

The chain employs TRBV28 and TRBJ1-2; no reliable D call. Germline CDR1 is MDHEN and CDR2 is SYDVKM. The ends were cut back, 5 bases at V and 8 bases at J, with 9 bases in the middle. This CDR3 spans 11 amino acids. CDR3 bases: TGTGCCAGCAGTGATTCAAAAGGCTACACCTTC. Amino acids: CASSDSKGYTF.

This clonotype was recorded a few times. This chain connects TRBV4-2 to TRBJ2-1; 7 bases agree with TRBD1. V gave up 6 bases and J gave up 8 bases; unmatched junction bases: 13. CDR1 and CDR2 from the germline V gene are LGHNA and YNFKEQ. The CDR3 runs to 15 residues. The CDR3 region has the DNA TGTGCCAGCAGTCACCGGGACAGAGGGGTCCATGAGCAGTTCTTC. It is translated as CASSHRDRGVHEQFF.

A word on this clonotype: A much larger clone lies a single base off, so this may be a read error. The CDR3 DNA reads as TGTGCCAGCAGCTTCACCGGGACAGGGCTGGGTGTGACCGGGAAGCTGTTTTTT. This translates into CASSFTGTGLGVTGKLFF. The chain employs TRBV7-8 and TRBJ2-2, with TRBD1 matching 9 bases. The CDR3 is made up of 18 amino acids. CDR1 and CDR2 from the germline V gene are SGHVS and FQNEAQ.

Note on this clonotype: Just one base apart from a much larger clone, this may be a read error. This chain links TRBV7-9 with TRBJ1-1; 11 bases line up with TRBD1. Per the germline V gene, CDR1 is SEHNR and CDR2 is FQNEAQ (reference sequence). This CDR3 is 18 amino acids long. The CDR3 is CAGSPHHRDRGGNTEAFF. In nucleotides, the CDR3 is TGTGCCGGCAGCCCGCACCACCGGGACAGGGGGGGGAACACTGAAGCTTTCTTT.

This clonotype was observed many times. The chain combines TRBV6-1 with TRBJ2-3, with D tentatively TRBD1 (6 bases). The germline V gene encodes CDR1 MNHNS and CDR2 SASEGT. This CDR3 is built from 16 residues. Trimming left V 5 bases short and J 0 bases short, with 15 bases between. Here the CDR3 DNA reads TGTGCCAGCAGTCAGTCCGGACAGCCTAGCACAGATACGCAGTATTTT. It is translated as CASSQSGQPSTDTQYF.

CDR3 sequence reads: CSARWGGGYGYTF. CDR3 DNA: TGCAGTGCTAGGTGGGGGGGTGGGTATGGCTACACCTTC. The chain links TRBV20-1 to TRBJ1-2; D might be TRBD1 (5 bases). The CDR3 has 13 amino acids. Germline assignment: CDR1 DFQATT and CDR2 SNEGSKA (reference sequence). V gave up 3 bases and J gave up 5 bases, with 13 bases separating them.